This record covers a single TCR beta chain. This sample was included in a study of T cell clusters in autoimmune cytopenias. One tube held mixed TRB-A and TRB-B primer pools for touch-down PCR. No DNA is given; TCRdb re-called the multiplex PCR reads and lists each CDR3 protein once. In all, the sample yields approximately 2,100 distinct CDR3 sequences. This CDR3 comprises 15 residues. TRB amplification used 250 ng of peripheral blood genomic DNA. The sample was also linked to a second study, of T cell repertoires in aging, cancer and after chemotherapy. Per that paper: Repeat sampling of healthy donors over several months to years showed clear clonal overlap. Untreated cancer patients had significantly lower blood TCR diversity than age-matched healthy donors.

Sequencing input: peripheral blood. This rearrangement joins TRBV12-3 or TRBV12-4 to TRBJ2-1; the D call of TRBD2 rests on TCRdb alone, since no DNA is present to check it. The receptor was derived from a human donor in good health. The CDR3 is CASSPTSGALGEQFF.